Below are 3 T cell receptor beta chains sequenced from a single sample in a study of T-cell reconstitution after alpha-beta-depleted transplantation in children. As it was prepared, the TCRbeta library received unique molecular identifiers. TCRdb re-called the PCR reads through MiXCR, storing one row per CDR3 protein. The sample carries some 490,000 distinct CDR3 sequences, around 13% recorded once. Sequencing used PBMCs from the stem cell graft donor, obtained from the stem cell graft. These receptors all stem from a human donor who donated a stem cell graft to a child with combined immunodeficiency.

This clonotype has only one observation. Mismatch with germline at one junction end may stem from a read error. The chain has TRBV9 and TRBJ1-2; possibly TRBD1 for D (5 bases). Per germline, CDR1 SGDLS and CDR2 YYNGEE. This CDR3 comprises 15 residues. This CDR3 reads CASNVDPGPLNGYTF. The CDR3, as DNA: TGTGCCAGCAACGTAGATCCGGGACCGCTAAATGGCTACACCTTC.

This clonotype was observed a handful of times. For the CDR3, the DNA is TGTGCCAGCAGTCCCCAGATCAACACTGAAGCTTTCTTT. Translated: CASSPQINTEAFF. J is TRBJ1-1 and V is TRBV12-3 or TRBV12-4; D is uncertain. The CDR3 runs to 13 residues. The V and J ends lost 5 bases and 2 bases respectively, with 9 bases between them.

This clonotype showed up just once. V and J are TRBV19 and TRBJ2-2; D call uncertain. This CDR3 comprises 14 residues. V lost 3 bases and J 0 bases, leaving 5 bases between the germline ends. From germline, CDR1 is LNHDA and CDR2 SQIVND (reference sequence). Here the CDR3 reads CASSISPNTGELFF. The CDR3, as DNA: TGTGCCAGTAGTATTAGTCCGAACACCGGGGAGCTGTTTTTT.